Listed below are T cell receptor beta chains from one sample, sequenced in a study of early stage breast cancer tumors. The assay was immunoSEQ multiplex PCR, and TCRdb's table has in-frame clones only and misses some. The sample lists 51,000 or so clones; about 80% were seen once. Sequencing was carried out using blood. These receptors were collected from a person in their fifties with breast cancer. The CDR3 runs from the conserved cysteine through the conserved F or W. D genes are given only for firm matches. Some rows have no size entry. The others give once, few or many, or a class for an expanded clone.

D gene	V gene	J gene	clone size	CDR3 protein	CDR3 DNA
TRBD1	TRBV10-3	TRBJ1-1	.	CAISDADRGDTEAFF	TGTGCCATCAGTGATGCGGACAGGGGCGACACTGAAGCTTTCTTT
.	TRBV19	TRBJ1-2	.	CASSTPGTDYGYTF	TGTGCCAGTAGTACGCCAGGGACTGACTATGGCTACACCTTC
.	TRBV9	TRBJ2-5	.	CASSGAWKETQYF	TGTGCCAGCAGCGGGGCATGGAAAGAGACCCAGTACTTC
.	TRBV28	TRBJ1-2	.	CASSSGLTLYGYTF	TGTGCCAGCAGTAGCGGACTCACCCTCTATGGCTACACCTTC
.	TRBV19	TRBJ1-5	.	CASSITASSNQPQHF	TGTGCCAGTAGCATTACAGCTTCCAGCAATCAGCCCCAGCATTTT
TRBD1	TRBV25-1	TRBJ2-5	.	CASSPLVGTGGETQYF	TGTGCCAGCAGTCCCCTCGTCGGGACAGGCGGAGAGACCCAGTACTTC
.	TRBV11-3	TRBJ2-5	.	CASSSTESGEETQYF	TGTGCCAGCAGCTCGACAGAGTCTGGGGAAGAGACCCAGTACTTC
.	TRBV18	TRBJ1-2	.	CASSRDDQAGNYGYTF	TGTGCCAGCTCACGAGACGATCAGGCAGGGAACTATGGCTACACCTTC
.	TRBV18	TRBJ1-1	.	CASSPTGNTEAFF	TGTGCCAGCTCACCAACAGGAAACACTGAAGCTTTCTTT
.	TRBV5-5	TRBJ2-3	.	CASSGTSTDTQYF	TGTGCCAGCTCGGGGACTTCCACAGATACGCAGTATTTT
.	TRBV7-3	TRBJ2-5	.	CASSFGRYQETQYF	TGTGCCAGCAGCTTCGGACGGTACCAAGAGACCCAGTACTTC
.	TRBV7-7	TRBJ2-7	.	CASSPGPGTAEQYF	TGTGCTAGCAGCCCTGGACCGGGGACGGCCGAGCAGTACTTC
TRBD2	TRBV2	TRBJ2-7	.	CASRGGHEQYF	TGTGCCAGCAGGGGAGGGCACGAGCAGTACTTC
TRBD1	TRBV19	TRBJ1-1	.	CASNPWAGGERRAFF	TGTGCCAGTAATCCCTGGGCAGGGGGCGAAAGGAGAGCTTTCTTT
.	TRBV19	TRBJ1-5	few	CASSMVPGENQPQHF	TGTGCCAGTAGTATGGTGCCAGGGGAGAATCAGCCCCAGCATTTT
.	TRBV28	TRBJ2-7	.	CASSLAQIPYEQYF	TGTGCCAGCAGTTTAGCCCAGATACCCTACGAGCAGTACTTC
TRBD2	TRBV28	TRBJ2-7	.	CASSLMSGGGKKYF	TGTGCCAGCAGTTTAATGAGCGGGGGGGGAAAAAAGTACTTC
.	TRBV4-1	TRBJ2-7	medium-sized	CASSQDRSYEQYF	TGCGCCAGCAGCCAAGATCGTAGCTACGAGCAGTACTTC
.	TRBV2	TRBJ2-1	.	CASHGINVRAYNEQFF	TGTGCCAGCCATGGAATTAACGTGAGGGCCTACAATGAGCAGTTCTTC